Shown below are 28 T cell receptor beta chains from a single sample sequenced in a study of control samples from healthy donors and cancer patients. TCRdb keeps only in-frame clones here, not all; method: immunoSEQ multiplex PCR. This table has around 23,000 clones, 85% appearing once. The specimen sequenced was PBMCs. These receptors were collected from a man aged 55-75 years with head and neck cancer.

This chain's CDR3 is CASSPRIGRETQYF. The CDR3 coding sequence is TGTGCCAGCAGCCCTCGGATCGGGAGGGAGACCCAGTACTTC. The chain couples TRBV7-9 to TRBJ2-5, with 7 bases fitting TRBD2. Germline assignment: CDR1 SEHNR and CDR2 FQNEAQ (reference sequence). CDR3 length: 14 amino acids. V shed 5 bases and J 5 bases; nucleotides not matched to a gene: 8.

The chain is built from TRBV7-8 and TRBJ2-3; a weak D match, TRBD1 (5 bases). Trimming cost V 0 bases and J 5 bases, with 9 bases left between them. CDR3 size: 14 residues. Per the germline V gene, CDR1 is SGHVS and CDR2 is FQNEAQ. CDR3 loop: CASSLAFREDTQYF. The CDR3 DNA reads TGTGCCAGCAGCTTAGCCTTCAGGGAAGATACGCAGTATTTT.

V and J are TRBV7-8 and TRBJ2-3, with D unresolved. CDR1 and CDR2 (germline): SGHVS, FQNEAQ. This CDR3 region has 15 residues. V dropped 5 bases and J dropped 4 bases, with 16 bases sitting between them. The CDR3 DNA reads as TGTGCCAGCAGCCCGTGGGCTGCTAGGGCAGATACGCAGTATTTT. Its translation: CASSPWAARADTQYF.

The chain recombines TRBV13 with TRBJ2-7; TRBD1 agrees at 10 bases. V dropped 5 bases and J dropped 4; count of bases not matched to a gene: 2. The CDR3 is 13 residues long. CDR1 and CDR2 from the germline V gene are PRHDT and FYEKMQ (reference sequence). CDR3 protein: CASSPDRGYEQYV. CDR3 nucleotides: TGTGCCAGCAGCCCGGACAGGGGGTACGAGCAGTACGTC.

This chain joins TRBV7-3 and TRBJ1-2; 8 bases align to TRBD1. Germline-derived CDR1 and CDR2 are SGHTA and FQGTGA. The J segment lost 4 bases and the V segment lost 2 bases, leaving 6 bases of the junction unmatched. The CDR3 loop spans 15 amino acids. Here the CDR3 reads CASSLEAGGGYGYTF. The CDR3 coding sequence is TGTGCCAGCAGCTTAGAAGCAGGGGGCGGCTATGGCTACACCTTC.

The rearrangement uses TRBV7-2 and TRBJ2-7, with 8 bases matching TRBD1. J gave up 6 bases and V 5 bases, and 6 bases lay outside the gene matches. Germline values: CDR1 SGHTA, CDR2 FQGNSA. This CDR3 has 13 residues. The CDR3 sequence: CASSRDRMAEQYF. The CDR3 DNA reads TGTGCCAGCAGCAGGGACAGGATGGCCGAGCAGTACTTC.

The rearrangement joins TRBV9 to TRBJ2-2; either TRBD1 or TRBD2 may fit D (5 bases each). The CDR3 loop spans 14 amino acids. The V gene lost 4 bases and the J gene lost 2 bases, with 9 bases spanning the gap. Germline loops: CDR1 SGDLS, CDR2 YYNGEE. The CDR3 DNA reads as TGTGCCAGCAGCCCCGGGGCCAACACCGGGGAGCTGTTTTTT. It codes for CASSPGANTGELFF.

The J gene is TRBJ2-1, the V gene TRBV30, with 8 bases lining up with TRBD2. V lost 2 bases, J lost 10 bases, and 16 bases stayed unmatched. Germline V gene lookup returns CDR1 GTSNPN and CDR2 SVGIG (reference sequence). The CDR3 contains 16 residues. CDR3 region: CAWSPRGGNPWGEQFF. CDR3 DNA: TGTGCCTGGAGTCCCCGGGGGGGCAACCCATGGGGAGAGCAGTTCTTC.

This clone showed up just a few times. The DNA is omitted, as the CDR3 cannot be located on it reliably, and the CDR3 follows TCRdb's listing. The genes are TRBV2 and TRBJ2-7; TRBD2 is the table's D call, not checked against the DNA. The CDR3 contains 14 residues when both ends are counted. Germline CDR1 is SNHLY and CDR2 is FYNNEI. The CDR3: CASSSSNGEAEQYV.

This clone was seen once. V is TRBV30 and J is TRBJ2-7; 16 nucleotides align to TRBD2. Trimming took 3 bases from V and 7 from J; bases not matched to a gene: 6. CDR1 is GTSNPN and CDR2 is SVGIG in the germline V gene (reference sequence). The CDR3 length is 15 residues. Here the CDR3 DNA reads TGTGCCTGGAGCGGGAAGGGACTAGCGGGAGGGGAGCAGTACGTC. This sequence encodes CAWSGKGLAGGEQYV.

The DNA for the CDR3 is TGTGCCAGCAGTCCTAGGAGCCCCTCTGGAAACACCATATATTTT. This sequence encodes CASSPRSPSGNTIYF. The chain couples TRBV28 to TRBJ1-3; D remains ambiguous. Germline values: CDR1 MDHEN, CDR2 SYDVKM. The CDR3 covers 15 residues. Trimming shortened V by 5 bases and J by 0 bases, and 11 bases separated the two germline ends.

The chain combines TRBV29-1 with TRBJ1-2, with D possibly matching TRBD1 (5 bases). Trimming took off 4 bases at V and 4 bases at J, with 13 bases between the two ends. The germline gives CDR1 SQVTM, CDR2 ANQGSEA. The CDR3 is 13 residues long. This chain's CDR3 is CSVGRWGSYGYTF. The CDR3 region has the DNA TGCAGCGTTGGTCGGTGGGGCTCCTATGGCTACACCTTC.

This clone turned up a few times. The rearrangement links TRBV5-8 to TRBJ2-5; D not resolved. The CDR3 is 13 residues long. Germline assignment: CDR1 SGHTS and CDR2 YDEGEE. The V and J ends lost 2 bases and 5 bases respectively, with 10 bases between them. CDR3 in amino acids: CASSLGRLETQYF. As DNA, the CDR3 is TGTGCCAGCAGCTTAGGTAGATTGGAGACCCAGTACTTC.

In DNA, the CDR3 is TGTGCCAGCGTTCTCGGTCCAGGGTTCAATCCCTACGAGCAGTACTTC. Protein sequence: CASVLGPGFNPYEQYF. V is TRBV5-6 and J is TRBJ2-7, with a weak D call TRBD1 (5 bases). With 7 bases removed from V and 2 bases from J, the gap between germline ends came to 22 bases. Germline assignment: CDR1 SGHDT and CDR2 YYEEEE. The CDR3 loop spans 16 amino acids.

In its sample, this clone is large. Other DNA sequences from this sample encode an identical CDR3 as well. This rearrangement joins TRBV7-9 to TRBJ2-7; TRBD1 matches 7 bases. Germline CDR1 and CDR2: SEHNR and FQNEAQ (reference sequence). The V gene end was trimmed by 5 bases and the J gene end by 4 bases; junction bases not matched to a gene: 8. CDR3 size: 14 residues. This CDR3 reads CASSPPTGSYEQYF. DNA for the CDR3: TGTGCCAGCAGCCCCCCGACAGGGTCGTACGAGCAGTACTTC.

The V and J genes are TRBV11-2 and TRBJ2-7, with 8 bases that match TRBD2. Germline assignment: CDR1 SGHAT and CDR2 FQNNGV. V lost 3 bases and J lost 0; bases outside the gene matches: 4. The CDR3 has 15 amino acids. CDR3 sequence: CASSFSGMSSYEQYF. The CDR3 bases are TGTGCCAGCAGCTTTAGCGGGATGAGCTCCTACGAGCAGTACTTC.

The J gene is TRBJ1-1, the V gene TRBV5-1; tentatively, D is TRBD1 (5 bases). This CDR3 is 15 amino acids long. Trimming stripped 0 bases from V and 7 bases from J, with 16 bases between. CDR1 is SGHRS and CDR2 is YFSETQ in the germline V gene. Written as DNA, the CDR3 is TGCGCCAGCAGCTTGGAGGTCAGGGTACTAGGTGAAGCTTTCTTT. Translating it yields CASSLEVRVLGEAFF.

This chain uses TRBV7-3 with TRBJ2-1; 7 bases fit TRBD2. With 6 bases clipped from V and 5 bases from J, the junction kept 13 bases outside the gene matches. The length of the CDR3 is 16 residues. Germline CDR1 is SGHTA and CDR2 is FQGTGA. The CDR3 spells CASSLVGASGHNEQFF. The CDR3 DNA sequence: TGTGCCAGCAGTTTGGTAGGAGCTAGCGGCCACAATGAGCAGTTCTTC.

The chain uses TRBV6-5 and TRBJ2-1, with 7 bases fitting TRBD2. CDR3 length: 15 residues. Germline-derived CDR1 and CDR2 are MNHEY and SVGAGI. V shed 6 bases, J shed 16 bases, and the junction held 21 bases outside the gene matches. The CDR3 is CASSILTSAPGGFFF. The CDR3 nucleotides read TGTGCCAGCAGCATACTCACTAGCGCGCCGGGGGGTTTCTTCTTC.

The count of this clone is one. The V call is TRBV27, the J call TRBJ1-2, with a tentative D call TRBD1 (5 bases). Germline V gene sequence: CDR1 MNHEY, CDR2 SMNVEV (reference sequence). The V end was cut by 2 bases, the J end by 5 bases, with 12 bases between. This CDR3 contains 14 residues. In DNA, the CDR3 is TGTGCCAGCAGTTTAGCCGGGACGCAATATGGCTACACCTTC. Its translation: CASSLAGTQYGYTF.

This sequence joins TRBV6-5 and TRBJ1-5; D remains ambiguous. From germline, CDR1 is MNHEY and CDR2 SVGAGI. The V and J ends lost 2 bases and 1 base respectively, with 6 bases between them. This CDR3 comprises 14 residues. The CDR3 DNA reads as TGTGCCAGCAGTTACGGTGGGAGCAATCAGCCCCAGCATTTT. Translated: CASSYGGSNQPQHF.

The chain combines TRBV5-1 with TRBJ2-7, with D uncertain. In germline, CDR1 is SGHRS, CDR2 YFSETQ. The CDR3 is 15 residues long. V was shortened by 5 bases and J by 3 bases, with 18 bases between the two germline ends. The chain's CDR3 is CASRLRIGLGYEQYF. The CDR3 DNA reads TGCGCCAGCAGACTTAGGATCGGGTTGGGCTACGAGCAGTACTTC.

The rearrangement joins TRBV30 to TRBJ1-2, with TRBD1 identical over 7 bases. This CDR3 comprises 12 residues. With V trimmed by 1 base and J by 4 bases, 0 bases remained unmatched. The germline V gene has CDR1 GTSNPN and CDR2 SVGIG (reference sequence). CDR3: CAWSGTGYGYTF. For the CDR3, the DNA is TGTGCCTGGAGTGGGACAGGCTATGGCTACACCTTC.

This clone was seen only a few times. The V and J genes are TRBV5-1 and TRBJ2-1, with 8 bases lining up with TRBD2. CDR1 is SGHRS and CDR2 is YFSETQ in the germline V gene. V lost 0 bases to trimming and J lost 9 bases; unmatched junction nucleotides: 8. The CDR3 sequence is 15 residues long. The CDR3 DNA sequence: TGCGCCAGCAGCTTGGGGCTAGCGGGTGTCACTGAGCAGTTCTTC. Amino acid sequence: CASSLGLAGVTEQFF.

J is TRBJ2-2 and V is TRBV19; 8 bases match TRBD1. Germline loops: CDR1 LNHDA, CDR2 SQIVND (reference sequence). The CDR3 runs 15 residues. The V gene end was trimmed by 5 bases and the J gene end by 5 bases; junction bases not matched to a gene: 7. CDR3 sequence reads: CASSGGRGQTGELFF. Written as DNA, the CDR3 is TGTGCCAGTAGTGGAGGCAGGGGGCAAACCGGGGAGCTGTTTTTT.

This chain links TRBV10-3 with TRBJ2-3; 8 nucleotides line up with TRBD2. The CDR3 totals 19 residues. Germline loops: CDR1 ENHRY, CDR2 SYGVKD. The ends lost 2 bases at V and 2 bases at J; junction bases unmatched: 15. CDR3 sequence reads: CAISEPELLREDNTDTQYF. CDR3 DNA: TGTGCCATCAGTGAGCCCGAACTTCTGCGGGAGGATAACACAGATACGCAGTATTTT.

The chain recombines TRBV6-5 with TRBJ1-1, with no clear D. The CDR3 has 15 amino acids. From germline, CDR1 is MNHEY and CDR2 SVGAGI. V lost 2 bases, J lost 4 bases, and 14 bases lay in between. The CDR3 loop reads CASSYSPFDGTEAFF. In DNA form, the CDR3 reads TGTGCCAGCAGTTACAGCCCCTTCGACGGCACTGAAGCTTTCTTT.

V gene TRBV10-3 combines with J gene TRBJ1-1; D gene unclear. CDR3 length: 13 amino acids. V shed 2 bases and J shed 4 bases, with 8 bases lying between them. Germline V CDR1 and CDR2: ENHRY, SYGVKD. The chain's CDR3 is CAISEGGSTEAFF. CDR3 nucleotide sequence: TGTGCCATCAGTGAGGGCGGATCCACTGAAGCTTTCTTT.